The present T cell receptor (beta chain) was sequenced within a study of blood T cell repertoires in COVID-19. Study as a whole: COVID-19 samples, acute and convalescent, were from the United States, Italy and Spain.

Looked up from germline, CDR1 is SGHAT and CDR2 is FQNNGV. This CDR3 spans 16 amino acids. The trim removed 1 base at V and 0 bases at J, leaving 3 bases unmatched. As handled by the study authors: Amplified reference gene primers provided the basis for estimating nucleated cell counts. The assay was immunoSEQ multiplex PCR, and TCRdb's table has in-frame clones only and misses some. That table gives V, J and clone size, and the DNA gave D and trimming. The repertoire holds roughly 150,000 clones, with approximately 88% as singletons. This TCR derives from a human donor in a cohort sampled during active COVID-19. Sequenced input: peripheral blood. J is TRBJ1-3 and V is TRBV11-2, with TRBD1 matching 7 bases. This CDR3 is CASSLAGGSSGNTIYF. The DNA of the CDR3 is TGTGCCAGCAGCTTAGCAGGGGGAAGCTCTGGAAACACCATATATTTT. The complete variable domain, with remaining parts taken from reference TRBV11-2 and TRBJ1-3, reads EAGVAQSPRYKIIEKRQSVAFWCNPISGHATLYWYQQILGQGPKLLIQFQNNGVVDDSQLPKDRFSAERLKGVDSTLKIQPAKLEDSAVYLCASSLAGGSSGNTIYFGEGSWLTVV.